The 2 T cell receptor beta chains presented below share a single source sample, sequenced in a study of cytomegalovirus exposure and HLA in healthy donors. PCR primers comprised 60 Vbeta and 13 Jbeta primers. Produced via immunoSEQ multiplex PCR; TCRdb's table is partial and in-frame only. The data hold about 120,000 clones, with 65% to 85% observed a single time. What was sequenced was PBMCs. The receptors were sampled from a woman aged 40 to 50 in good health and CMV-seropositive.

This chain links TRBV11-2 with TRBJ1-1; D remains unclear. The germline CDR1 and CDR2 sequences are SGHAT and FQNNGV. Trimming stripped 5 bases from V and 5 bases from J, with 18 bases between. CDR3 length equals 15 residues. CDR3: CASSPSWVGWTEAFF. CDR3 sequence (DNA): TGTGCCAGCAGCCCTAGCTGGGTGGGATGGACTGAAGCTTTCTTT.

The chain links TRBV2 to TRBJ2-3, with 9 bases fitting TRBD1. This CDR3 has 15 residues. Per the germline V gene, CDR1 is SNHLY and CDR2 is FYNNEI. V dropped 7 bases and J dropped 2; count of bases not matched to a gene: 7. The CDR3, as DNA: TGTGCCAGCATTGCGGGACAGGGATACACAGATACGCAGTATTTT. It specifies CASIAGQGYTDTQYF.